The clone carrying this TCR beta chain is classed as large. The record originates from a study of sequential checkpoint blockade in melanoma. Overall study: Arm A got nivolumab then ipilimumab; arm B the reverse, 1:1. TCRβ was sequenced from DNA of some 89 pretreatment tumors.

Some clones are missing from TCRdb's copy, which holds only in-frame ones; the method was immunoSEQ multiplex PCR. The sample records fewer than 3,500 clones, 18% being singletons. The treatment here: randomized to nivolumab then ipilimumab (arm A) or the reverse (arm B). DNA-damaging chemotherapy had not been given to any patient beforehand. The CDR3 has 15 residues. Germline V gene sequence: CDR1 SGDLS, CDR2 YYNGEE. The J segment lost 3 bases and the V segment lost 4 bases, leaving 6 bases of the junction unmatched. The clonotype comes from a human donor with melanoma. The chain is built from TRBV9 and TRBJ2-1; TRBD2 agrees at 8 bases. The sample here was tumor tissue (inferred from file names), taken from a patient given nivolumab and ipilimumab in sequence. The CDR3 DNA reads as TGTGCCAGCAGCCCAGCGGGAGAGAACTACAATGAGCAGTTCTTC. Protein product: CASSPAGENYNEQFF.